This TCR beta chain was recorded in a study of cytomegalovirus exposure and HLA in healthy donors. Study-wide results and limits: Within a later analysis, the majority of CMV-associated TCR beta chains appeared HLA-restricted. TCR beta V- and J-gene trimming, according to a later analysis, was linked to a missense DCLRE1C variant.

The germline gives CDR1 SGHAT, CDR2 FQNNGV. CDR3 size: 11 residues. Between the trimmed V and J ends, which lost 4 bases and 5 bases, there was a span of 6 bases. PCR amplification relied on 60 Vbeta primers (plus 13 Jbeta primers). As handled by the study authors: A later analysis counted 65 million to 90 million unique TCR beta chains, around 10 million shared. Sequenced by immunoSEQ multiplex PCR; TCRdb stores in-frame clones only, minus some. That table is the source of V, J and clone size, and D and trimming were worked out from the DNA. This table holds some 130,000 clones, 60% to 80% found once. About this clone: Its specificity is not known.

Specimen: PBMCs. This chain uses TRBV11-2 with TRBJ2-7, with a tentative D call TRBD2 (5 bases). The receptor was derived from a male donor in good health and CMV-seronegative. The CDR3 region has the DNA TGTGCCAGCAGCTCGGGGAACGAGCAGTACTTC. This codes for CASSSGNEQYF.